This TCR beta chain was recorded in a study of blood T cell repertoires in COVID-19. Study background: Acute and convalescent COVID-19 samples came from the United States, Italy and Spain. Nucleic acid was either cDNA or gDNA, and it came from T cells, B-cell-depleted T cells, or PBMCs.

As handled by the study authors: Reference gene primer amplification gave nucleated cell count estimates. Method: immunoSEQ multiplex PCR; TCRdb's copy keeps in-frame clones and lacks some. From that table come the V and J calls and clone size; the DNA was used to work out D and trimming. This table holds a few hundred thousand clones, roughly 85% found once. The CDR3 has 13 amino acids. Germline lookup yields CDR1 LNHNV and CDR2 YYDKDF (reference sequence). Trimming stripped 6 bases from V and 1 base from J, with 9 bases between. Followed longitudinally, the Seattle patients had been enrolled during active infection.

The origin of this receptor is a woman aged 70-85 years with COVID-19, enrolled during active disease. The genes are TRBV15 and TRBJ1-1; D remains unclear. The sequenced sample was peripheral blood. The CDR3 reads CATRRQPNTEAFF. The CDR3 nucleotides are TGTGCCACCAGGCGGCAGCCGAACACTGAAGCTTTCTTT.